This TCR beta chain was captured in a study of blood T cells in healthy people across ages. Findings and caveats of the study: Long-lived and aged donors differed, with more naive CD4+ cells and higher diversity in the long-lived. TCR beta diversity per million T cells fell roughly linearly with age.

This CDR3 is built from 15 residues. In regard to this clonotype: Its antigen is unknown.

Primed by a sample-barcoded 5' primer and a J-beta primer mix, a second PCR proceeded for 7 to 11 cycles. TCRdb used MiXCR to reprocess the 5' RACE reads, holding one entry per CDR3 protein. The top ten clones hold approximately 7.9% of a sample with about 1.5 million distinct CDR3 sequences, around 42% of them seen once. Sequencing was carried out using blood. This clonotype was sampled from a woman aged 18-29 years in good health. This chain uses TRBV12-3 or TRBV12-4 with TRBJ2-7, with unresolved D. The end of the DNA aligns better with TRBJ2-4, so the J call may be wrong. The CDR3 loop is CATQLDQAQENIQYF. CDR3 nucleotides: TGTGCCACCCAACTGGACCAAGCGCAAGAAAACATTCAGTACTTC.